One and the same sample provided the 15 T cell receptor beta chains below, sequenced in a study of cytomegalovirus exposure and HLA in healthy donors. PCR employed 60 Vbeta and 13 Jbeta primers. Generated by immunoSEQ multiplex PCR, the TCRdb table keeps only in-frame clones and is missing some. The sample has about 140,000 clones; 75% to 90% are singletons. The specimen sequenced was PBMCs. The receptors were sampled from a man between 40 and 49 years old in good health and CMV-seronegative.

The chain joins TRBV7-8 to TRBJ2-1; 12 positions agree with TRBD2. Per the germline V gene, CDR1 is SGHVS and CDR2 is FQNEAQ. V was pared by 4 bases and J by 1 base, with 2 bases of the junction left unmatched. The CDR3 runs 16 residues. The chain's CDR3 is CASSWTSGMSYNEQFF. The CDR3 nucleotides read TGTGCCAGCAGCTGGACTAGCGGGATGTCCTACAATGAGCAGTTCTTC.

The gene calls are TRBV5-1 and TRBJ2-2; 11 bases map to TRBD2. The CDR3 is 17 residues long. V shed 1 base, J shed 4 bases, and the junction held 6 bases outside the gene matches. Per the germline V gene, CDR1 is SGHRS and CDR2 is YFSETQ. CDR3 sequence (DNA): TGCGCCAGCAGCTTGAAATTAGCGGGGGGGAGCACCGGGGAGCTGTTTTTT. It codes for CASSLKLAGGSTGELFF.

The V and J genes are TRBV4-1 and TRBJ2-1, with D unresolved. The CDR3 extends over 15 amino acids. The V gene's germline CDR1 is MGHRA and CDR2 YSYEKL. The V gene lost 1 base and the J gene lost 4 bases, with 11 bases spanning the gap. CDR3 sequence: CASSQVPETYNEQFF. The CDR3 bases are TGCGCCAGCAGCCAAGTGCCTGAGACTTACAATGAGCAGTTCTTC.

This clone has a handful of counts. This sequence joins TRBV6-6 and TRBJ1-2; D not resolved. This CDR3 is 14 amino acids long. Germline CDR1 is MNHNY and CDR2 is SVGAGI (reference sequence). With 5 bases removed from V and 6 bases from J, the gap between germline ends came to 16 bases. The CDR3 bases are TGTGCCAGCAGTCCCGACGGGAGACGGGATGGCTACACCTTC. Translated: CASSPDGRRDGYTF.

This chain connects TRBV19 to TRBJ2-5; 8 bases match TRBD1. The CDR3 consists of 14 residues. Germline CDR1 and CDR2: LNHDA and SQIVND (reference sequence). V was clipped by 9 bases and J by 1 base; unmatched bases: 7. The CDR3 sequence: CASQQQGVQETQYF. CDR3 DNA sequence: TGTGCCAGCCAGCAACAGGGGGTCCAAGAGACCCAGTACTTC.

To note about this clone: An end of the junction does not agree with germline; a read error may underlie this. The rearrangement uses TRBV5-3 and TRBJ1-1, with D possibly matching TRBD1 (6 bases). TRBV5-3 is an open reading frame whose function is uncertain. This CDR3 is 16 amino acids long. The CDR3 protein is CARGLSVPTGSTEAFF. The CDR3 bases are TGTGCCAGAGGCTTGAGTGTCCCTACAGGGTCCACTGAAGCTTTCTTT.

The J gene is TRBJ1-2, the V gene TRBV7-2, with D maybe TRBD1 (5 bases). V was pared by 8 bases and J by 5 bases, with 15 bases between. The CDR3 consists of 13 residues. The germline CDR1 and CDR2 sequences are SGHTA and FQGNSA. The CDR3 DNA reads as TGTGCCAGCGGGAGGGGTCGACGGTATGGCTACACCTTC. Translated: CASGRGRRYGYTF.

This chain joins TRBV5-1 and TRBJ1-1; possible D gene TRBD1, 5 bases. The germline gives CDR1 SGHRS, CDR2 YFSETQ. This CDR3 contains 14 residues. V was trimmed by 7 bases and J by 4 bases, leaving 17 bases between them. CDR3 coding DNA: TGCGCCAGCGGCCTGGACACCCTCCTCACTGAAGCTTTCTTT. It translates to CASGLDTLLTEAFF.

CDR3 loop: CASSLAVLYEQYF. As DNA, the CDR3 is TGTGCCAGCAGCTTGGCCGTACTCTACGAGCAGTACTTC. The chain uses TRBV5-6 and TRBJ2-7; D gene uncertain. Between the trimmed V and J ends, which lost 0 bases and 3 bases, there was a span of 7 bases. This CDR3 has 13 amino acids. Germline-derived CDR1 and CDR2 are SGHDT and YYEEEE.

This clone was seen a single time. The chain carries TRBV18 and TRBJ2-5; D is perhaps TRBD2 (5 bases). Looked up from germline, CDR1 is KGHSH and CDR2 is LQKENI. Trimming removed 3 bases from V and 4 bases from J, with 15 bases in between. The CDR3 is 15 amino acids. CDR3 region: CASSPRDGGGETQYF. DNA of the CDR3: TGTGCCAGCTCACCCCGTGACGGAGGAGGAGAGACCCAGTACTTC.

CDR3 region: CASSQGSGQVNEKLFF. The CDR3 DNA reads as TGCGCCAGCAGCCAAGGTTCGGGACAGGTCAATGAAAAACTGTTTTTT. J is TRBJ1-4 and V is TRBV4-3; 8 positions match TRBD1. V lost 1 base to trimming and J lost 5 bases; unmatched junction nucleotides: 6. CDR1 and CDR2 (germline): LGHNA, YSLEER. This CDR3 spans 16 amino acids.

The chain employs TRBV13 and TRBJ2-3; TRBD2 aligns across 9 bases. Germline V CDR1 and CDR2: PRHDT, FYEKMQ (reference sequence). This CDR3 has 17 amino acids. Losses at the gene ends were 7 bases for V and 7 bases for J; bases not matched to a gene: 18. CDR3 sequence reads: CASKVRGLAGPMYTQYF. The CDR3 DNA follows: TGTGCCAGCAAGGTCCGCGGGCTAGCGGGGCCCATGTATACGCAGTATTTT. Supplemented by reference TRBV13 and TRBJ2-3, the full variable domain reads AAGVIQSPRHLIKEKRETATLKCYPIPRHDTVYWYQQGPGQDPQFLISFYEKMQSDKGSIPDRFSAQQFSDYHSELNMSSLELGDSALYFCASKVRGLAGPMYTQYFGPGTRLTVL.

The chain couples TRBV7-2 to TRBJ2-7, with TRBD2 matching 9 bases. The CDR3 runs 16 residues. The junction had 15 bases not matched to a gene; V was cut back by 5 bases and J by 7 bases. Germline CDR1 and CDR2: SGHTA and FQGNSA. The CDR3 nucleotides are TGTGCCAGCAGCCAAGCTAGCGGGATCCCTTCTTGGGAGCAGTACTTC. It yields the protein CASSQASGIPSWEQYF.

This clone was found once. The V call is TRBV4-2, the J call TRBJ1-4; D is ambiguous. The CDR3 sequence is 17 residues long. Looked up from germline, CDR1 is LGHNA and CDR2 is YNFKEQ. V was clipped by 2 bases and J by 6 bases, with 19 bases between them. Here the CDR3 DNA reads TGTGCCAGCAGCCAAAGGAGAGGAGTACTGGAGTATGAAAAACTGTTTTTT. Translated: CASSQRRGVLEYEKLFF.

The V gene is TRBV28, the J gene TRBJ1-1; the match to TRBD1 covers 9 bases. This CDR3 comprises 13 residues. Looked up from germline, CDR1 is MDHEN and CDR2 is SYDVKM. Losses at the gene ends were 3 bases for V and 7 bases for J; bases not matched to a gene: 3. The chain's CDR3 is CASSLGQGFEAFF. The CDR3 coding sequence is TGTGCCAGCAGTTTGGGACAGGGTTTTGAAGCTTTCTTT.